Below, 3 T cell receptor beta chains from the same sample are listed, as sequenced in a study of OX40 agonist ivuxolimab in advanced cancers. Profiling relied on immunoSEQ multiplex PCR, and the TCRdb table lists in-frame clones only, not all of them. Altogether around 150,000 clones are present, around 94% being singletons, with the ten largest covering approximately 0.32%. The sequences come from CD4+ or CD8+ T cells sorted from blood, collected in a trial of the OX40 agonist ivuxolimab. These receptors originate from an adult with an advanced solid tumor such as melanoma, head and neck, liver or kidney cancer.

V gene TRBV5-8 combines with J gene TRBJ1-2; D remains ambiguous. The CDR3 sequence is 12 residues long. V lost 5 bases, J lost 7 bases, and 12 bases lay in between. Per germline, CDR1 SGHTS and CDR2 YDEGEE. CDR3 bases: TGTGCCAGCAGACCCGATAGGGCTGGCTACACCTTC. Protein product: CASRPDRAGYTF.

V and J are TRBV9 and TRBJ2-2, with 7 nucleotides matching TRBD1. J was trimmed by 5 bases and V by 4 bases; bases with no gene match: 5. Germline CDR1 SGDLS, CDR2 YYNGEE. CDR3 size: 14 residues. The CDR3 bases are TGTGCCAGCAGCTCCGACAGGGTAACCGGGGAGCTGTTTTTT. It codes for CASSSDRVTGELFF. The whole variable domain, remainder taken from reference TRBV9 and TRBJ2-2, is DSGVTQTPKHLITATGQRVTLRCSPRSGDLSVYWYQQSLDQGLQFLIQYYNGEERAKGNILERFSAQQFPDLHSELNLSSLELGDSALYFCASSSDRVTGELFFGEGSRLTVL.

V and J are TRBV28 and TRBJ1-2; D gene uncertain. Between the trimmed V and J ends, which lost 4 bases and 2 bases, there was a span of 14 bases. This CDR3 contains 15 residues. Germline CDR1 is MDHEN and CDR2 is SYDVKM. CDR3 loop: CASSSPSPGNYGYTF. The DNA of the CDR3 is TGTGCCAGCAGTTCCCCTTCCCCGGGGAACTATGGCTACACCTTC.